Following are 18 T cell receptor beta chains from one sample sequenced in a study of blood T cell repertoires in COVID-19 (dated by TCRdb to the early 2020s). Libraries were made using the immunoSEQ multiplex PCR assay. The table comes from immuneACCESS by way of TCRdb, which keeps in-frame sequences with V and J called. Part of the clones is missing from these tables; in studies checked, under half for an unresolved V gene and the rest for unknown reasons. This sample holds hundreds of thousands of clones; 88% were observed only once. The ten largest clones capture 3% of the sample. Sequencing input: PBMCs or T cells enriched from blood (not recorded which). All receptors come from a woman aged 50 to 60 who had recovered from COVID-19.

V and J are TRBV2 and TRBJ2-1; TRBD2 agrees at 8 bases. Germline V gene sequence: CDR1 SNHLY, CDR2 FYNNEI. V was pared by 2 bases and J by 2 bases, with 8 bases of the junction left unmatched. The CDR3 consists of 17 residues. CDR3 nucleotides: TGTGCCAGCAGTGAACTAGCGGGCGGAAAGGCCTACAATGAGCAGTTCTTC. Translating gives CASSELAGGKAYNEQFF.

The chain has TRBV2 and TRBJ1-3, with a weak D call TRBD1 (5 bases). The CDR3 has 15 amino acids. Germline V gene sequence: CDR1 SNHLY, CDR2 FYNNEI. Trimming cost V 7 bases and J 4 bases, with 17 bases left between them. The CDR3 protein is CASNFGGTAGNTIYF. The CDR3 coding sequence is TGTGCCAGCAATTTCGGCGGGACCGCAGGAAACACCATATATTTT. Drawing the rest from reference TRBV2 and TRBJ1-3, the complete variable domain is EPEVTQTPSHQVTQMGQEVILRCVPISNHLYFYWYRQILGQKVEFLVSFYNNEISEKSEIFDDQFSVERPDGSNFTLKIRSTKLEDSAMYFCASNFGGTAGNTIYFGEGSWLTVV.

The rearrangement links TRBV4-3 to TRBJ2-1, with TRBD2 matching 13 bases. This CDR3 comprises 17 residues. The V segment lost 4 bases and the J segment 10 bases; nucleotides outside the gene matches: 13. The germline V gene has CDR1 LGHNA and CDR2 YSLEER. CDR3 nucleotides: TGCGCCAGCAGCCCAGAACTAGCGGGAGGGCCGGAGGGGGAGCAGTTCTTC. This encodes CASSPELAGGPEGEQFF.

The chain recombines TRBV27 with TRBJ2-7; the D gene is possibly TRBD2 (6 bases). Germline-derived CDR1 and CDR2 are MNHEY and SMNVEV (reference sequence). Trimming removed 2 bases at V and 6 bases at J, with 14 bases between. The length of the CDR3 is 14 residues. CDR3 sequence: CASSLMGLGGEQYF. CDR3 nucleotide sequence: TGTGCCAGCAGTTTAATGGGACTGGGAGGCGAGCAGTACTTC.

This chain connects TRBV18 to TRBJ2-7, with D possibly TRBD2 on 6 matching bases. Germline V lookup: CDR1 KGHSH, CDR2 LQKENI. Trimming removed 2 bases at V and 4 bases at J, with 12 bases between. The CDR3 totals 14 residues. CDR3 sequence reads: CASSPGTGRYEQYF. Written as DNA, the CDR3 is TGTGCCAGCTCACCAGGGACGGGGAGGTACGAGCAGTACTTC. The whole variable domain, filled in from reference TRBV18 and TRBJ2-7, reads NAGVMQNPRHLVRRRGQEARLRCSPMKGHSHVYWYRQLPEEGLKFMVYLQKENIIDESGMPKERFSAEFPKEGPSILRIQQVVRGDSAAYFCASSPGTGRYEQYFGPGTRLTVT.

This sequence joins TRBV9 and TRBJ1-4; D is unclear. Deletions cut 0 bases from V and 0 bases from J, with 12 bases between. Germline V gene sequence: CDR1 SGDLS, CDR2 YYNGEE. This CDR3 spans 17 amino acids. The CDR3 DNA is TGTGCCAGCAGCGTAGGATCGCGCGGGGCAACTAATGAAAAACTGTTTTTT. Translated: CASSVGSRGATNEKLFF. The whole variable domain, remainder taken from reference TRBV9 and TRBJ1-4, is DSGVTQTPKHLITATGQRVTLRCSPRSGDLSVYWYQQSLDQGLQFLIQYYNGEERAKGNILERFSAQQFPDLHSELNLSSLELGDSALYFCASSVGSRGATNEKLFFGSGTQLSVL.

This clone was counted a single time. This chain joins TRBV2 and TRBJ2-5; maybe TRBD1 (6 bases). This CDR3 comprises 14 residues. Trimming cost V 3 bases and J 6 bases, with 14 bases left between them. From germline, CDR1 is SNHLY and CDR2 FYNNEI. DNA for the CDR3: TGTGCCAGCAGTGAGCAACAGGGTGGAAAGACCCAGTACTTC. Protein sequence: CASSEQQGGKTQYF.

The gene calls are TRBV9 and TRBJ2-7; D unresolved. This CDR3 contains 16 residues. Germline V gene data show CDR1 as SGDLS and CDR2 as YYNGEE. V was cut by 4 bases and J by 5 bases, with 22 bases left in between. CDR3 in amino acids: CASSPERSPLLHEQYF. The CDR3 region has the DNA TGTGCCAGCAGCCCCGAGAGGTCTCCACTGCTCCACGAGCAGTACTTC.

The V call is TRBV20-1, the J call TRBJ1-3; D is uncertain. This CDR3 has 11 amino acids. V was pared by 1 base and J by 4 bases, with 2 bases between. Looked up from germline, CDR1 is DFQATT and CDR2 is SNEGSKA (reference sequence). For the CDR3, the DNA is TGCAGTGCTAGAGCAGGAAACACCATATATTTT. Translated: CSARAGNTIYF.

The gene calls are TRBV6-5 and TRBJ2-7, with TRBD1 identical over 10 bases. The germline CDR1 and CDR2 sequences are MNHEY and SVGAGI. V lost 5 bases and J lost 4; bases outside the gene matches: 8. This CDR3 comprises 15 residues. The DNA for the CDR3 is TGTGCCAGCAGTCCGGGACAGGGGACCCCTTACGAGCAGTACTTC. It codes for CASSPGQGTPYEQYF.

The V call is TRBV30, the J call TRBJ1-3; 8 nucleotides match TRBD1. Germline V gene sequence: CDR1 GTSNPN, CDR2 SVGIG (reference sequence). This CDR3 is built from 14 residues. V was pared by 1 base and J by 2 bases, with 1 base of the junction left unmatched. CDR3 in amino acids: CAWSEDRAGNTIYF. The CDR3, as DNA: TGTGCCTGGAGTGAGGACAGGGCTGGAAACACCATATATTTT.

This chain's CDR3 is CATSRAGANYEQYF. Here the CDR3 DNA reads TGTGCCACCTCCAGAGCGGGGGCTAACTACGAGCAGTACTTC. V and J are TRBV19 and TRBJ2-7, with 8 bases aligning to TRBD2. Trimming took 10 bases from V and 3 from J; bases not matched to a gene: 11. This CDR3 has 14 residues. The germline V gene encodes CDR1 LNHDA and CDR2 SQIVND (reference sequence).

V is TRBV6-1 and J is TRBJ2-7; no clear D. V shed 3 bases and J shed 0 bases, with 15 bases lying between them. This CDR3 spans 16 amino acids. Per germline, CDR1 MNHNS and CDR2 SASEGT. CDR3 sequence: CASSDSSAKSSYEQYF. CDR3 sequence (DNA): TGTGCCAGCAGTGATTCGAGCGCAAAAAGCTCCTACGAGCAGTACTTC.

This clone has just a few counts. V and J are TRBV5-4 and TRBJ2-7; perhaps TRBD2 as D (6 bases). The CDR3 loop spans 14 amino acids. Germline CDR1 is SGHNT and CDR2 is YYREEE (reference sequence). The V end lost 4 bases, the J end lost 0 bases, and 11 bases lay between the germline ends. CDR3 protein: CASSRGTFSYEQYF. The DNA for the CDR3 is TGTGCCAGCAGCCGCGGGACTTTCTCCTACGAGCAGTACTTC.

The rearrangement joins TRBV11-1 to TRBJ2-7, with 7 bases aligning to TRBD2. Germline V gene data show CDR1 as SGHAT and CDR2 as FQDESV (reference sequence). The CDR3 is 15 amino acids. Trimming at V came to 0 bases and at J to 2 bases, leaving 4 bases not matched to a gene. The CDR3 DNA is TGTGCCAGCAGCTTAGCGCCTAGCGGAACCTACGAGCAGTACTTC. Residues: CASSLAPSGTYEQYF.

The chain carries TRBV27 and TRBJ1-6; 7 bases line up with TRBD1. V was pared by 5 bases and J by 0 bases, with 13 bases of the junction left unmatched. The CDR3 has 19 amino acids. Germline loops: CDR1 MNHEY, CDR2 SMNVEV (reference sequence). Written as DNA, the CDR3 is TGTGCCAGCAGTAAACAGGGGCCTCCTTTCAGCTCCTATAATTCACCCCTCCACTTT. As protein: CASSKQGPPFSSYNSPLHF.

The chain employs TRBV29-1 and TRBJ2-1, with 10 bases identical to TRBD2. Germline V lookup: CDR1 SQVTM, CDR2 ANQGSEA. The CDR3 sequence is 14 residues long. The V and J ends lost 7 bases and 5 bases, in that order; junction bases with no gene match: 8. The CDR3 sequence is CSGVLAGRNNEQFF. The CDR3 DNA reads as TGCAGCGGCGTACTAGCGGGAAGAAACAATGAGCAGTTCTTC.

CDR3 amino acids: CASSWGAGGTDTQYF. For the CDR3, the DNA is TGTGCCAGCAGCTGGGGAGCGGGAGGCACAGATACGCAGTATTTT. V and J are TRBV11-2 and TRBJ2-3; the match to TRBD2 covers 8 bases. This CDR3 is 15 amino acids long. Looked up from germline, CDR1 is SGHAT and CDR2 is FQNNGV. V shed 4 bases and J 1 base; nucleotides not matched to a gene: 4.